Shown below are 18 T cell receptor beta chains from a single sample sequenced in a study of blood T cell repertoires in COVID-19. Repertoires were generated with immunoSEQ multiplex PCR, while TCRdb's copy carries only in-frame clones and drops some. Of hundreds of thousands of clones in the sample, approximately 86% were seen once. Input material: peripheral blood. The receptors originated from a man aged 80 or over with acute or convalescent COVID-19.

This clone was observed a single time. The rearrangement joins TRBV4-1 to TRBJ1-2; 8 bases match TRBD1. Germline CDR1 is MGHRA and CDR2 is YSYEKL. J lost 4 bases, V lost 4 bases, and 14 bases had no gene match. CDR3 length: 17 residues. CDR3 sequence (DNA): TGCGCCAGCAGCCCTAGCGGCGCGGACAGGGAGTCCTATGGCTACACCTTC. It yields the protein CASSPSGADRESYGYTF.

The chain links TRBV6-5 to TRBJ2-1; TRBD2 matches 15 bases. The CDR3 is 15 amino acids. CDR1 is MNHEY and CDR2 is SVGAGI in the germline V gene. Trimming at V came to 9 bases and at J to 9 bases, leaving 9 bases not matched to a gene. Written as DNA, the CDR3 is TGTGCCAGTAGGACTAGCGGGAGGGCCAGTGGTGAGCAGTTCTTC. As protein: CASRTSGRASGEQFF.

This clone was seen a handful of times. The chain couples TRBV12-5 to TRBJ1-1; D ambiguous. From germline, CDR1 is LGHNT and CDR2 FRNRAP. V lost 2 bases and J 4 bases, leaving 5 bases between the germline ends. This CDR3 contains 12 residues. CDR3 coding DNA: TGTGCTAGTGGTTTGTTGAGCACTGAAGCTTTCTTT. This translates into CASGLLSTEAFF.

The chain links TRBV6-5 to TRBJ2-2; the match to TRBD2 covers 11 bases. The germline gives CDR1 MNHEY, CDR2 SVGAGI. The trim removed 6 bases at V and 7 bases at J, leaving 7 bases unmatched. CDR3 length: 15 amino acids. The chain's CDR3 is CASSLLAGAGGELFF. In DNA, the CDR3 is TGTGCCAGCAGCCTACTAGCGGGAGCGGGCGGGGAGCTGTTTTTT.

The chain joins TRBV9 to TRBJ2-5; D remains ambiguous. The CDR3 length is 15 residues. With 0 bases removed from V and 4 bases from J, the gap between germline ends came to 13 bases. Germline V CDR1 and CDR2: SGDLS, YYNGEE. The CDR3, as DNA: TGTGCCAGCAGCGTAGGAATGAGGTCGGCAGAGACCCAGTACTTC. Residues: CASSVGMRSAETQYF.

The chain recombines TRBV7-2 with TRBJ1-5, with D perhaps TRBD1 (6 bases). Looked up from germline, CDR1 is SGHTA and CDR2 is FQGNSA. Trimming shortened V by 4 bases and J by 5 bases, and 9 bases separated the two germline ends. The CDR3 totals 13 residues. The CDR3 bases are TGTGCCAGCAGCTATCCAGGGGATCAGCCCCAGCATTTT. Protein sequence: CASSYPGDQPQHF. Full variable domain (remainder filled in from reference TRBV7-2 and TRBJ1-5): GAGVSQSPSNKVTEKGKDVELRCDPISGHTALYWYRQSLGQGLEFLIYFQGNSAPDKSGLPSDRFSAERTGGSVSTLTIQRTQQEDSAVYLCASSYPGDQPQHFGDGTRLSIL.

The chain joins TRBV7-6 to TRBJ1-1; no clear D. V dropped 5 bases and J dropped 1 base, with 8 bases sitting between them. Germline CDR1 reads SGHVS; CDR2 reads FNYEAQ. The CDR3 consists of 13 residues. The CDR3 sequence: CASSPDSNTEAFF. DNA for the CDR3: TGTGCCAGCAGCCCTGACTCGAACACTGAAGCTTTCTTT.

The genes are TRBV6-2 or TRBV6-3 and TRBJ2-7; 9 bases fit TRBD1. The V gene end was trimmed by 2 bases and the J gene end by 7 bases; junction bases not matched to a gene: 9. The CDR3 sequence is 15 residues long. Per germline, CDR1 MNHEY and CDR2 SVGEGT. For the CDR3, the DNA is TGTGCCAGCAGTTACGACCCCGGGACAGGGAGGGAGCAGTACTTC. This translates into CASSYDPGTGREQYF.

V is TRBV27 and J is TRBJ1-6, with D perhaps TRBD1 (5 bases). The V end lost 6 bases, the J end lost 0 bases, and 18 bases lay between the germline ends. The CDR3 spans 18 residues. Germline V gives CDR1 MNHEY, CDR2 SMNVEV (reference sequence). The CDR3 region is CASSPDSRLSSYNSPLHF. CDR3 bases: TGTGCCAGCAGCCCTGACAGCCGCCTCAGCTCCTATAATTCACCCCTCCACTTT.

The genes are TRBV7-2 and TRBJ1-6, with D unresolved. Trimming left V 4 bases short and J 9 bases short, with 13 bases between. Germline CDR1 SGHTA, CDR2 FQGNSA. CDR3 size: 14 residues. The CDR3 coding sequence is TGTGCCAGCAGCTCCGGGTCGTTGGGTTCACCCCTCCACTTT. The encoded protein is CASSSGSLGSPLHF.

This chain links TRBV3-1 (or the pseudogene TRBV3-2) with TRBJ2-5; 14 nucleotides agree with TRBD2. V trimming: 5 bases; J trimming: 7 bases; junction bases outside the gene matches: 9. The CDR3 is 16 amino acids. Germline V gives CDR1 LGHDT, CDR2 YNNKEL (reference sequence). The CDR3 here is CASSLGLAGALGTQYF. The CDR3 bases are TGTGCCAGCAGCTTGGGACTAGCGGGAGCCTTGGGGACCCAGTACTTC.

The J gene is TRBJ2-7, the V gene TRBV27, with TRBD2 matching 12 bases. The germline V gene has CDR1 MNHEY and CDR2 SMNVEV (reference sequence). The CDR3 runs to 16 residues. The V gene end was trimmed by 5 bases and the J gene end by 3 bases; junction bases not matched to a gene: 8. This CDR3 reads CASSPRTSGTLYEQYF. The CDR3 bases are TGTGCCAGCAGTCCAAGGACTAGCGGGACTCTCTACGAGCAGTACTTC.

This sequence joins TRBV19 and TRBJ2-1; tentative D call: TRBD1 (10 bases). The CDR3 has 18 amino acids. The V gene lost 1 base and the J gene lost 7 bases, with 23 bases spanning the gap. Germline V gene lookup returns CDR1 LNHDA and CDR2 SQIVND (reference sequence). CDR3 in amino acids: CASSIVRDRGLAGNEQFF. CDR3 nucleotides: TGTGCCAGTAGTATAGTCCGGGACAGGGGACTAGCCGGAAATGAGCAGTTCTTC.

The chain uses TRBV21-1 and TRBJ1-4; the table's D call of TRBD1 was not tested on the DNA. TRBV21-1 is a known pseudogene. The CDR3 runs 15 residues. CDR3 loop: CASSTGAGKNEKLFF. The CDR3 DNA reads TGTGCCAGCAGCACTGGGGCAGGGAAGAATGAAAAACTGTTTTTT.

The V gene is TRBV11-2, the J gene TRBJ2-1, with TRBD2 matching over 8 bases. Losses at the gene ends were 2 bases for V and 7 bases for J; bases not matched to a gene: 7. Per the germline V gene, CDR1 is SGHAT and CDR2 is FQNNGV. This CDR3 contains 15 residues. CDR3 sequence: CASSLHSGSGNEQFF. CDR3 in DNA: TGTGCCAGCAGCTTACACAGCGGGAGCGGGAATGAGCAGTTCTTC.

This clone has a handful of counts. The genes are TRBV21-1 and TRBJ2-7; no check of the table's D call, TRBD2, against the DNA was made. TRBV21-1 is a known pseudogene. This CDR3 is built from 15 residues. The CDR3 DNA follows: TGTGCCAGCCCTAGCTATAGCGGGAGCTCCTACGAGCAGTACTTC. Translated: CASPSYSGSSYEQYF.

The chain combines TRBV11-2 with TRBJ2-1; 11 bases align to TRBD2. The CDR3 extends over 14 amino acids. Germline loops: CDR1 SGHAT, CDR2 FQNNGV. J gave up 7 bases and V 6 bases, and 5 bases lay outside the gene matches. CDR3 nucleotide sequence: TGTGCCAGCAGTAGACTAGCGGGGAGGAATGAGCAGTTCTTC. Its protein is CASSRLAGRNEQFF.

This clone was seen a few times. The chain has TRBV13 and TRBJ1-3; TRBD1 might be the D (5 bases). The CDR3 contains 14 residues. The V end lost 3 bases, the J end lost 1 base, and 7 bases lay between the germline ends. The germline V gene has CDR1 PRHDT and CDR2 FYEKMQ (reference sequence). For the CDR3, the DNA is TGTGCCAGCAGCTTGGAGGGGTCTGGAAACACCATATATTTT. This encodes CASSLEGSGNTIYF.